This T cell receptor (beta chain) is from a study of T cells in Graves' hyperthyroidism and ophthalmopathy. Study background: Peripheral blood was collected at initial diagnosis, before any treatment. Study results and caveats: A model of 13 V-J features distinguished ophthalmopathy from stable hyperthyroidism.

Germline V lookup: CDR1 SGHVS, CDR2 FQNEAQ. This CDR3 is 13 amino acids long. RNA transcripts yielded amplified TCR beta CDR3 regions. A set of HTBI primers served as the primers for a first-round RT-PCR of the TCR CDR3. TCRdb re-called the multiplex PCR reads with MiXCR, one entry per CDR3 protein. In the table there are hundreds of thousands of distinct CDR3 sequences, about a sixth of which are singletons. In its sample, this clonotype was seen a few times. The antigen is not known. One end of the junction is discordant with germline, which a read error may explain. With duration under 3 months, ophthalmopathy was active: Clinical Activity Score at least 3, NOSPECS at least 4. Uncontrolled infection, other autoimmune disease, pregnancy or lactation excluded patients.

The sample taken for sequencing was blood. This TCR came from a woman in her late teens or twenties with Graves' ophthalmopathy. This chain uses TRBV7-8 with TRBJ1-1; D gene uncertain. The CDR3 DNA reads TGTGCCAGCAGCTTAGCGGTGAACACTGAAGCTTCCTTT. As protein: CASSLAVNTEASF.